These 7 T cell receptor beta chains were sequenced from one sample in a study of regulatory T cells in long-lasting Graves disease. The time point denotes: newly diagnosed GD, antithyroid drugs for less than 3 months. PBMCs were the source of the RNA used for TCR sequencing. In building TCR beta libraries, iRepertoire HTBI primers were used together with Arm-PCR of CDR3 regions. TCRdb itself ran the multiplex PCR reads through MiXCR, one entry per CDR3 protein. Here the sample spans 400,000 to 650,000 distinct CDR3 sequences, roughly 15% being singletons. The same specimen was also included in a second study, on T cells in Graves' hyperthyroidism and ophthalmopathy.

The specimen was peripheral blood mononuclear cells (PBMCs), collected at new diagnosis, from a patient treated with antithyroid drugs. The receptors were sampled from a woman aged 35-65 years with Graves disease.

This clonotype was found many times. J is TRBJ2-3 and V is TRBV5-6, with a weak D call TRBD2 (5 bases). The germline gives CDR1 SGHDT, CDR2 YYEEEE. The CDR3 extends over 15 amino acids. V was clipped by 3 bases and J by 1 base, with 12 bases between them. The CDR3 region is CASSSGVSGTDTQYF. In DNA form, the CDR3 reads TGTGCCAGCAGCTCCGGGGTGTCGGGCACAGATACGCAGTATTTT. Drawing the rest from reference TRBV5-6 and TRBJ2-3, the complete variable domain is DAGVTQSPTHLIKTRGQQVTLRCSPKSGHDTVSWYQQALGQGPQFIFQYYEEEERQRGNFPDRFSGHQFPNYSSELNVNALLLGDSALYLCASSSGVSGTDTQYFGPGTRLTVL.

This clonotype was detected a few times. The gene calls are TRBV5-1 and TRBJ2-1; no clear D. V lost 4 bases to trimming and J lost 6 bases, with 14 bases between them. The germline V gene encodes CDR1 SGHRS and CDR2 YFSETQ. This CDR3 has 14 amino acids. Here the CDR3 reads CASSMAPVGNEQFF. CDR3 coding DNA: TGCGCCAGCAGCATGGCCCCGGTGGGCAATGAGCAGTTCTTC. Filled out from reference TRBV5-1 and TRBJ2-1, the complete variable domain reads KAGVTQTPRYLIKTRGQQVTLSCSPISGHRSVSWYQQTPGQGLQFLFEYFSETQRNKGNFPGRFSGRQFSNSRSEMNVSTLELGDSALYLCASSMAPVGNEQFFGPGTRLTVL.

This clonotype was counted at least ten times. The V gene is TRBV6-5, the J gene TRBJ2-7; tentatively, D is TRBD1 (5 bases). V shed 2 bases and J shed 1 base, with 9 bases lying between them. From germline, CDR1 is MNHEY and CDR2 SVGAGI. The CDR3 has 14 amino acids. Here the CDR3 reads CASSYIGESYEQYF. The CDR3 coding sequence is TGTGCCAGCAGTTACATAGGGGAATCCTACGAGCAGTACTTC.

On this clonotype: A read error is likely, as this CDR3 ends without the conserved phenylalanine or tryptophan. The chain combines TRBV5-5 with TRBJ2-7; D could derive from TRBD1 or TRBD2 (5 bases each). V lost 1 base and J lost 2, with 16 bases in between. This CDR3 spans 16 amino acids. Germline CDR1 reads SGHKS; CDR2 reads YYEKEE (reference sequence). CDR3: CASSLTLGTATYEQYL. The CDR3 DNA sequence: TGTGCCAGCAGCTTGACCCTCGGGACGGCTACCTACGAGCAGTACCTC.

This clonotype was seen more than once but under ten times. J is TRBJ1-3 and V is TRBV6-1, with 7 bases that match TRBD1. The trim removed 8 bases at V and 0 bases at J, leaving 7 bases unmatched. This CDR3 contains 15 residues. CDR1 MNHNS and CDR2 SASEGT come from the germline V gene. Here the CDR3 reads CASGDGDSSGNTIYF. The CDR3 DNA sequence: TGTGCCAGCGGCGATGGGGACAGCTCTGGAAACACCATATATTTT.

On this clonotype itself: Possible read error: a much larger clone is one base away. V is TRBV27 and J is TRBJ1-1; 7 positions agree with TRBD1. Germline-derived CDR1 and CDR2 are MNHEY and SMNVEV (reference sequence). The CDR3 is 15 amino acids. The CDR3 protein is CSSSLGGRGNTEAFF. In nucleotides, the CDR3 is TGTTCCAGTAGTCTAGGGGGCAGGGGGAACACTGAAGCTTTCTTT.

The table lists this clonotype with many counts. This chain links TRBV11-2 with TRBJ2-3; TRBD1 agrees at 10 bases. Germline V CDR1 and CDR2: SGHAT, FQNNGV. The CDR3 is 17 residues long. V gave up 5 bases and J gave up 2 bases; unmatched junction bases: 10. CDR3 sequence: CASSPIWGTGDTDTQYF. CDR3 nucleotides: TGTGCCAGCAGCCCGATATGGGGGACAGGGGACACAGATACGCAGTATTTT.